A single sample is the source of the 8 T cell receptor beta chains below, sequenced in a study of cytomegalovirus exposure and HLA in healthy donors. Researchers ran the PCR with 60 Vbeta and 13 Jbeta primers. The assay was immunoSEQ multiplex PCR, and TCRdb's table has in-frame clones only and misses some. The sample yields some 130,000 clones, approximately 74% seen once. Source material: PBMCs. The receptors were gathered from a male donor in good health and CMV-seronegative.

The chain carries TRBV6-1 and TRBJ2-7; D might be TRBD2 (6 bases). Trimming shortened V by 4 bases and J by 4 bases, and 11 bases separated the two germline ends. This CDR3 has 13 residues. The germline V gene has CDR1 MNHNS and CDR2 SASEGT. In DNA form, the CDR3 reads TGTGCCAGCAGTGGGGTGGGGGGTTACGAGCAGTACTTC. It is translated as CASSGVGGYEQYF.

J is TRBJ2-5 and V is TRBV29-1, with TRBD1 as a possible D gene (5 bases). The V and J ends lost 4 bases and 1 base respectively, with 13 bases between them. Germline V lookup: CDR1 SQVTM, CDR2 ANQGSEA. The CDR3 covers 14 residues. The CDR3 sequence: CSVGTLGAQETQYF. CDR3 in DNA: TGCAGCGTTGGGACCCTAGGGGCCCAAGAGACCCAGTACTTC. The full variable domain, completed using reference TRBV29-1 and TRBJ2-5, is SAVISQKPSRDICQRGTSLTIQCQVDSQVTMMFWYRQQPGQSLTLIATANQGSEATYESGFVIDKFPISRPNLTFSTLTVSNMSPEDSSIYLCSVGTLGAQETQYFGPGTRLLVL.

This clone has a handful of counts. The CDR3 nucleotides read TGTGCCAGCTGGAAACCCGGGGAGGGTTCACCCCTCCACTTT. Amino acids: CASWKPGEGSPLHF. The chain recombines TRBV28 with TRBJ1-6; D uncertain. V lost 8 bases and J lost 9, with 17 bases in between. Germline V gives CDR1 MDHEN, CDR2 SYDVKM. This CDR3 contains 14 residues.

The rearrangement links TRBV28 to TRBJ1-2, with D possibly TRBD1 on 5 matching bases. Per germline, CDR1 MDHEN and CDR2 SYDVKM. The CDR3 sequence is 14 residues long. Between the trimmed V and J ends, which lost 4 bases and 2 bases, there was a span of 11 bases. For the CDR3, the DNA is TGTGCCAGCAGTTCGGGACTCTCGAACTATGGCTACACCTTC. Its protein product is CASSSGLSNYGYTF.

The sample holds a few counts of this clone. The chain couples TRBV2 to TRBJ2-7; 12 bases agree with TRBD1. CDR1 is SNHLY, CDR2 FYNNEI, per germline. The CDR3 totals 16 residues. Losses at the gene ends were 5 bases for V and 4 bases for J; bases not matched to a gene: 9. CDR3 sequence reads: CASSLHRDRGRYEQYF. CDR3 nucleotide sequence: TGTGCCAGCAGTCTCCACCGGGACAGGGGGCGTTACGAGCAGTACTTC. The variable domain in full, completed from reference TRBV2 and TRBJ2-7, reads EPEVTQTPSHQVTQMGQEVILRCVPISNHLYFYWYRQILGQKVEFLVSFYNNEISEKSEIFDDQFSVERPDGSNFTLKIRSTKLEDSAMYFCASSLHRDRGRYEQYFGPGTRLTVT.

This rearrangement joins TRBV4-3 to TRBJ2-1, with TRBD2 identical over 8 bases. With V trimmed by 0 bases and J by 5 bases, 15 bases remained unmatched. Per the germline V gene, CDR1 is LGHNA and CDR2 is YSLEER. The CDR3 has 19 residues. CDR3 in DNA: TGCGCCAGCAGCCAAGATAGGGTACTGGGCGGGAGGCTCGACAATGAGCAGTTCTTC. Translating gives CASSQDRVLGGRLDNEQFF.

The chain is built from TRBV6-6 and TRBJ1-3, with TRBD1 matching over 9 bases. V shed 4 bases and J 4 bases; nucleotides not matched to a gene: 5. This CDR3 is built from 15 residues. Germline V gives CDR1 MNHNY, CDR2 SVGAGI (reference sequence). The CDR3 region has the DNA TGTGCCAGCAGTTTACAGGGGGCGCGGGGAAACACCATATATTTT. Its protein product is CASSLQGARGNTIYF.

A note on this clone: Relative to the germline gene, one junction end is altered; a read error may explain this. Within the sample, other DNA sequences also encode this same CDR3. V and J are TRBV11-2 and TRBJ2-3; maybe TRBD2 (6 bases). Germline assignment: CDR1 SGHAT and CDR2 FQNNGV. The length of the CDR3 is 17 residues. Written as DNA, the CDR3 is TGCGCCAGCAGCTTAGATCAGTGGGGGACTGGGACAGATACGCAGTATTTT. This encodes CASSLDQWGTGTDTQYF.